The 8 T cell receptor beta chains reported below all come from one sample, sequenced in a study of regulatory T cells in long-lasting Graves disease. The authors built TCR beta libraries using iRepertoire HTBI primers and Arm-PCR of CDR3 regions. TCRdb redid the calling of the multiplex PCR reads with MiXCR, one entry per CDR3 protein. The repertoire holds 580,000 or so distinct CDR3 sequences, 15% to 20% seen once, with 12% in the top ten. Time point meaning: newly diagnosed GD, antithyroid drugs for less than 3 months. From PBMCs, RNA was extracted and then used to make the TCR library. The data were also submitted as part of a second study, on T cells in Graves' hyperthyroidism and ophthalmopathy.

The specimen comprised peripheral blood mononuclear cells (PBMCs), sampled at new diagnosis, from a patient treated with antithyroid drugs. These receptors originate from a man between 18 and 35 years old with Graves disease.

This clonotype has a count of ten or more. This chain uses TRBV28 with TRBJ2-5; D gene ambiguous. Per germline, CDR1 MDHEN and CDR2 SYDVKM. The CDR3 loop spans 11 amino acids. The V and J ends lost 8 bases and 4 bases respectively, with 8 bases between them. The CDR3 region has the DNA TGTGCCAGCCAACAGCTAGAGACCCAGTACTTC. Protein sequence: CASQQLETQYF.

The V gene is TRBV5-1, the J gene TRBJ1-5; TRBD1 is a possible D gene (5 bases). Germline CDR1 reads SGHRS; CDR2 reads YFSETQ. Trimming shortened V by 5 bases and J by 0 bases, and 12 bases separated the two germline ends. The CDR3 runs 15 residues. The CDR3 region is CASSIRGDSNQPQHF. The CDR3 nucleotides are TGCGCCAGCAGTATCCGGGGGGATAGCAATCAGCCCCAGCATTTT.

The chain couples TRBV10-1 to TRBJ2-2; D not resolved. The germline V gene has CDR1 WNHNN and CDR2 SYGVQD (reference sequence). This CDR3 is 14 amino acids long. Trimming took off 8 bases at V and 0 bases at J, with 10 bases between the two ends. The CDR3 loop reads CASGPSTNTGELFF. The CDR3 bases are TGCGCCAGCGGTCCGAGCACGAACACCGGGGAGCTGTTTTTT.

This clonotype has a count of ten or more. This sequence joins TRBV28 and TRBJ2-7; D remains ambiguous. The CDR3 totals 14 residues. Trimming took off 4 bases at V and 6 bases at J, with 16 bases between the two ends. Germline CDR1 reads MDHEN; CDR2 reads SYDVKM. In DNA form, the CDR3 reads TGTGCCAGCAGTTCTTTCGGGTTTCTCGGCGAGCAGTACTTC. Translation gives CASSSFGFLGEQYF.

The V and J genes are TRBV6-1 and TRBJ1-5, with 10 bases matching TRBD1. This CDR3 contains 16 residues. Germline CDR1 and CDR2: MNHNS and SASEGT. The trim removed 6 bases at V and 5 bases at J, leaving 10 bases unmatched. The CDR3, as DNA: TGTGCCAGCAGATCGACAGGGGGCGAGGGTTATCAGCCCCAGCATTTT. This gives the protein CASRSTGGEGYQPQHF.

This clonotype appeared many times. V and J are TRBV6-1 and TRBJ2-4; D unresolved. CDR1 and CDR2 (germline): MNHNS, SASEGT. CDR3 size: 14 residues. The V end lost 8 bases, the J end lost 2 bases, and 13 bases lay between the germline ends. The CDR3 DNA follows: TGTGCCAGCCAGGACCCCGGTACCAAAAACATTCAGTACTTC. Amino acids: CASQDPGTKNIQYF.

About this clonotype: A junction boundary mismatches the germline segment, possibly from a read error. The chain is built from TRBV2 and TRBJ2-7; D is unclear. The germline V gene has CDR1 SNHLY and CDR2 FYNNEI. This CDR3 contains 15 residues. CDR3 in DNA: TGTGCCAGCAGTGAAAGTGGTAGCTGGCTACACGAGCAGCACTTC. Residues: CASSESGSWLHEQHF.

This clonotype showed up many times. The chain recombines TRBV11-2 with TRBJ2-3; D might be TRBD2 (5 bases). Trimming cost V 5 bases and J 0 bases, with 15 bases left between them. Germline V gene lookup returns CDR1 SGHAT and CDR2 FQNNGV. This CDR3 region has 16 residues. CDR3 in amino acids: CASSPRSRASTDTQYF. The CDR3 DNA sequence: TGTGCCAGCAGCCCGCGGTCGAGGGCTAGCACAGATACGCAGTATTTT.